Below, 23 T cell receptor beta chains from the same sample are listed, as sequenced in a study of T-cell memory formation after mild COVID-19. TCRdb re-called the 5' RACE reads through MiXCR, storing one row per CDR3 protein. The table has 80,000 to 130,000 distinct CDR3 sequences, 11% seen once; the top ten hold 40%. Sequencing was done on a sample of PBMCs or a T cell subset sorted from them (not recorded which). The receptors were gathered from a man aged 18 to 35 who had mild COVID-19 (a few samples of this study predate the infection). Cell type and time point are not known.

This clonotype has a handful of counts. The genes are TRBV11-2 and TRBJ2-3; TRBD2 matches at 10 bases. The CDR3 runs to 17 residues. V lost 0 bases and J lost 6; bases outside the gene matches: 9. Germline values: CDR1 SGHAT, CDR2 FQNNGV. Written as DNA, the CDR3 is TGTGCCAGCAGCTTAGATCGGACTAGCGGTAAGGCGGATACGCAGTATTTT. It encodes CASSLDRTSGKADTQYF.

There are a few counts of this clonotype. This chain uses TRBV9 with TRBJ1-2, with TRBD1 as a possible D gene (6 bases). Germline V gives CDR1 SGDLS, CDR2 YYNGEE. This CDR3 is built from 15 residues. V shed 3 bases and J shed 4 bases, with 16 bases lying between them. The CDR3 loop is CASSEFRTALYGYTF. CDR3 coding DNA: TGTGCCAGCAGCGAATTCAGGACAGCTCTCTATGGCTACACCTTC.

This clonotype has just a few counts. The chain carries TRBV4-1 and TRBJ2-4; D is undetermined. Germline V gene sequence: CDR1 MGHRA, CDR2 YSYEKL. V was shortened by 0 bases and J by 5 bases, with 8 bases between the two germline ends. The CDR3 is made up of 14 amino acids. The CDR3 bases are TGCGCCAGCAGCCAAGAAGGCGGAGAAAACATTCAGTACTTC. This encodes CASSQEGGENIQYF.

Comment on this clonotype: One junction end disagrees with the germline gene, perhaps due to a read error. The chain uses TRBV4-3 and TRBJ1-1, with a weak D call TRBD1 (5 bases). Germline assignment: CDR1 LGHNA and CDR2 YSLEER. The CDR3 has 14 residues. The CDR3 loop is CSSSQVRDRTEAFF. CDR3 coding DNA: TGCTCCAGCAGCCAAGTTCGGGACCGAACTGAAGCTTTCTTT.

The gene calls are TRBV5-1 and TRBJ2-3; TRBD2 might be the D (7 bases). In germline, CDR1 is SGHRS, CDR2 YFSETQ. V was pared by 2 bases and J by 2 bases, with 12 bases between. There are 15 residues in the CDR3. In DNA, the CDR3 is TGCGCCAGCAGCTTCTGGGGGGGCCTCACAGATACGCAGTATTTT. Protein product: CASSFWGGLTDTQYF.

The sample holds a few counts of this clonotype. The CDR3 region is CASSQDWRSSGNTIYF. The CDR3 coding sequence is TGTGCCAGCAGCCAAGACTGGAGGAGCTCTGGAAACACCATATATTTT. J is TRBJ1-3 and V is TRBV3-1; no clear D gene. CDR1 and CDR2 from the germline V gene are LGHDT and YNNKEL (reference sequence). The CDR3 length is 16 residues. Trimming stripped 0 bases from V and 0 bases from J, with 9 bases between.

The V call is TRBV6-2 or TRBV6-3, the J call TRBJ2-7; D is unclear. CDR1 and CDR2 from the germline V gene are MNHEY and SVGEGT. V was clipped by 1 base and J by 4 bases, with 5 bases between them. The CDR3 sequence is 12 residues long. The CDR3 nucleotides read TGTGCCAGCAGTTACTACTCGTACGAGCAGTACTTC. As protein: CASSYYSYEQYF.

V gene TRBV12-3 or TRBV12-4 combines with J gene TRBJ2-2; the D is unclear. The CDR3 sequence is 11 residues long. V was shortened by 8 bases and J by 6 bases, with 7 bases between the two germline ends. The CDR3 coding sequence is TGTGCCAGCGGTGGCCCCGGGGAGCTGTTTTTT. It encodes CASGGPGELFF.

The chain carries TRBV15 and TRBJ2-3; no reliable D call. The V end lost 4 bases, the J end lost 4 bases, and 6 bases lay between the germline ends. CDR3 size: 12 residues. CDR1 is LNHNV, CDR2 YYDKDF, per germline (reference sequence). The CDR3 region is CATSIGADTQYF. The CDR3 DNA is TGTGCCACCAGCATTGGGGCAGATACGCAGTATTTT.

This clonotype turned up a few times. The rearrangement joins TRBV15 to TRBJ2-7; D not certain. The CDR3 has 16 amino acids. CDR1 is LNHNV and CDR2 is YYDKDF in the germline V gene (reference sequence). V dropped 1 base and J dropped 3 bases, with 16 bases sitting between them. The CDR3 here is CATSRVPRTLDYEQYV. The CDR3 DNA is TGTGCCACCAGCAGAGTTCCGCGGACCTTAGACTACGAGCAGTACGTC.

This chain links TRBV6-1 with TRBJ2-1; a weak D match, TRBD1 (5 bases). CDR1 and CDR2 (germline): MNHNS, SASEGT. Between the trimmed V and J ends, which lost 1 base and 1 base, there was a span of 11 bases. The CDR3 spans 16 residues. This CDR3 reads CASSEDQGPSYNEQFF. In DNA form, the CDR3 reads TGTGCCAGCAGTGAAGACCAGGGCCCGTCCTACAATGAGCAGTTCTTC.

This clonotype was recorded at least ten times. Here the CDR3 reads CASSSPAVANTGELFF. CDR3 nucleotide sequence: TGTGCCAGCAGCTCCCCGGCGGTAGCGAACACCGGGGAGCTGTTTTTT. The rearrangement uses TRBV7-9 and TRBJ2-2; D unclear. The CDR3 covers 16 residues. Trimming left V 4 bases short and J 0 bases short, with 12 bases between. The germline CDR1 and CDR2 sequences are SEHNR and FQNEAQ (reference sequence).

This clonotype was recorded at least ten times. V gene TRBV7-2 combines with J gene TRBJ2-2; D remains ambiguous. V was pared by 3 bases and J by 5 bases, with 13 bases between. This CDR3 has 15 residues. Germline V CDR1 and CDR2: SGHTA, FQGNSA. CDR3 sequence: CASSFQPAATGELFF. The CDR3 DNA reads as TGTGCCAGCAGCTTTCAGCCGGCCGCGACCGGGGAGCTGTTTTTT.

This sequence joins TRBV20-1 and TRBJ2-7, with D perhaps TRBD1 (5 bases). Trimming took off 0 bases at V and 1 base at J, with 16 bases between the two ends. CDR1 and CDR2 (germline): DFQATT, SNEGSKA (reference sequence). The CDR3 runs 16 residues. CDR3: CSARDFGALYSYEQYF. In DNA, the CDR3 is TGCAGTGCTAGAGATTTTGGGGCACTATATTCCTACGAGCAGTACTTC.

There are many counts of this clonotype. The chain employs TRBV6-2 or TRBV6-3 and TRBJ2-3; D is undetermined. V shed 0 bases and J shed 3 bases, with 7 bases lying between them. Per the germline V gene, CDR1 is MNHEY and CDR2 is SVGEGT. This CDR3 spans 14 amino acids. The CDR3 sequence is CASSYSGSTDTQYF. The CDR3 DNA reads as TGTGCCAGCAGTTACTCGGGCAGTACAGATACGCAGTATTTT.

V gene TRBV11-2 combines with J gene TRBJ2-3; 7 bases align to TRBD1. Unmatched junction bases numbered 0, after V lost 3 bases and J lost 0 bases. The CDR3 runs to 14 residues. The V gene's germline CDR1 is SGHAT and CDR2 FQNNGV. The CDR3 nucleotides read TGTGCCAGCAGCTTGACAGGGAGCACAGATACGCAGTATTTT. This translates into CASSLTGSTDTQYF.

The genes are TRBV7-9 and TRBJ1-6; TRBD1 is a possible D gene (6 bases). This CDR3 spans 16 amino acids. Germline CDR1 is SEHNR and CDR2 is FQNEAQ (reference sequence). V was cut by 3 bases and J by 8 bases, with 17 bases left in between. Here the CDR3 reads CASSFPETTGYSPLHF. CDR3 nucleotides: TGTGCCAGCAGCTTTCCCGAGACGACAGGTTATTCACCCCTCCACTTT.

This clonotype was observed a few times. V and J are TRBV7-8 and TRBJ2-3; D is possibly TRBD1 (5 bases). Germline assignment: CDR1 SGHVS and CDR2 FQNEAQ. The CDR3 loop spans 15 amino acids. V shed 5 bases and J shed 2 bases, with 14 bases lying between them. CDR3 DNA: TGTGCCAGCAGCGCCGACAGTTCGTTCACAGATACGCAGTATTTT. Its translation is CASSADSSFTDTQYF.

This clonotype was seen at least ten times. The chain joins TRBV7-6 to TRBJ2-1; TRBD2 aligns across 14 bases. Unmatched junction bases numbered 9, after V lost 5 bases and J lost 6 bases. Germline V gene lookup returns CDR1 SGHVS and CDR2 FNYEAQ. This CDR3 region has 17 residues. The DNA for the CDR3 is TGTGCCAGCAGCCCCATCCAGACTAGCGGGGGGGGCAATGAGCAGTTCTTC. It translates to CASSPIQTSGGGNEQFF.

A few counts support this clonotype. The chain couples TRBV5-1 to TRBJ1-1; 10 bases are shared with TRBD1. From germline, CDR1 is SGHRS and CDR2 YFSETQ. With 4 bases clipped from V and 3 bases from J, the junction kept 0 bases outside the gene matches. This CDR3 is 13 amino acids long. For the CDR3, the DNA is TGCGCCAGCAGCGGACAGGGGGACACTGAAGCTTTCTTT. Its protein is CASSGQGDTEAFF. The full variable domain, its missing parts supplied by reference TRBV5-1 and TRBJ1-1, is KAGVTQTPRYLIKTRGQQVTLSCSPISGHRSVSWYQQTPGQGLQFLFEYFSETQRNKGNFPGRFSGRQFSNSRSEMNVSTLELGDSALYLCASSGQGDTEAFFGQGTRLTVV.

At least ten counts were recorded for this clonotype. The gene calls are TRBV4-1 and TRBJ2-1, with 8 nucleotides matching TRBD1. The ends lost 1 base at V and 9 bases at J; junction bases unmatched: 8. CDR1 is MGHRA, CDR2 YSYEKL, per germline. The CDR3 extends over 15 amino acids. DNA of the CDR3: TGCGCCAGCAGCCAAGTCGAGCAGGGGGCGGGTGAGCAGTTCTTC. Translation gives CASSQVEQGAGEQFF.

This chain uses TRBV5-1 with TRBJ2-7, with D hard to call. Per germline, CDR1 SGHRS and CDR2 YFSETQ. This CDR3 comprises 13 residues. V lost 1 base and J 6 bases, leaving 11 bases between the germline ends. The CDR3 loop is CASSLLSATEQYV. The CDR3 DNA sequence: TGCGCCAGCAGCTTGCTAAGTGCTACCGAGCAGTACGTC.

The V call is TRBV12-3 or TRBV12-4, the J call TRBJ2-2; 8 nucleotides line up with TRBD1. Trimming cost V 5 bases and J 4 bases; bases outside gene matches: 6. The CDR3 sequence is 15 residues long. Here the CDR3 DNA reads TGTGCCAGCAGTCCGACAGGGGCAGCCACCGGGGAGCTGTTTTTT. This encodes CASSPTGAATGELFF.